These 12 T cell receptor beta chains came from one sample sequenced in a study of cytomegalovirus exposure and HLA in healthy donors. The PCR was carried out with 60 Vbeta primers and 13 Jbeta primers. Assay: immunoSEQ multiplex PCR; the TCRdb copy retains only in-frame clones and omits some. The sample lists around 170,000 clones, around 76% seen once, with 1.5% in the top ten. The sample was PBMCs. These receptors originate from a man aged 35-49 years in good health and CMV-seronegative.

As DNA, the CDR3 is TGTGCCAGCAGCTTGTCGCCGGGACAGCGGACTGAGGGCTATACGCAGTATTTT. It codes for CASSLSPGQRTEGYTQYF. The chain joins TRBV5-8 to TRBJ2-3; 7 positions match TRBD1. V trimming: 1 base; J trimming: 7 bases; junction bases outside the gene matches: 18. The germline V gene encodes CDR1 SGHTS and CDR2 YDEGEE. The CDR3 extends over 18 amino acids.

This rearrangement joins TRBV5-8 to TRBJ1-4; maybe TRBD1 (5 bases). The CDR3 totals 16 residues. Germline values: CDR1 SGHTS, CDR2 YDEGEE. V shed 1 base and J shed 0 bases, with 10 bases lying between them. This CDR3 is CASSLKRGTTNEKLFF. CDR3 bases: TGTGCCAGCAGCTTGAAAAGGGGAACAACTAATGAAAAACTGTTTTTT.

This sequence joins TRBV11-3 and TRBJ2-2; 8 bases fit TRBD1. Trimming cost V 8 bases and J 4 bases; bases outside gene matches: 6. This CDR3 spans 14 amino acids. Germline-derived CDR1 and CDR2 are SGHNT and YENEEA. The CDR3 spells CASGRTGSTGELFF. The CDR3 DNA reads as TGTGCCAGCGGACGGACAGGGAGCACCGGGGAGCTGTTTTTT. Drawing the rest from reference TRBV11-3 and TRBJ2-2, the complete variable domain is EAGVVQSPRYKIIEKKQPVAFWCNPISGHNTLYWYLQNLGQGPELLIRYENEEAVDDSQLPKDRFSAERLKGVDSTLKIQPAELGDSAVYLCASGRTGSTGELFFGEGSRLTVL.

This chain uses TRBV2 with TRBJ2-7; the D gene is possibly TRBD2 (7 bases). The germline CDR1 and CDR2 sequences are SNHLY and FYNNEI. V lost 6 bases to trimming and J lost 2 bases, with 11 bases between them. CDR3 length: 13 amino acids. The CDR3 is CASRGGDTYEQYF. The CDR3, as DNA: TGTGCCAGCAGAGGGGGGGATACCTACGAGCAGTACTTC.

This chain joins TRBV27 and TRBJ1-1, with TRBD1 matching 8 bases. Germline-derived CDR1 and CDR2 are MNHEY and SMNVEV (reference sequence). After removal of 6 bases from V and 3 bases from J, the junction contained 9 bases not matched to a gene. The CDR3 has 15 residues. DNA of the CDR3: TGTGCCAGCAGGACTTTCAGGGGGCGGGACACTGAAGCTTTCTTT. It specifies CASRTFRGRDTEAFF.

This chain connects TRBV5-1 to TRBJ2-2; 8 nucleotides line up with TRBD1. V was pared by 4 bases and J by 4 bases, with 9 bases of the junction left unmatched. Per the germline V gene, CDR1 is SGHRS and CDR2 is YFSETQ. The CDR3 contains 16 residues. DNA for the CDR3: TGCGCCAGCAGCCCGCAAGGACAGGGAGGCACCGGGGAGCTGTTTTTT. It codes for CASSPQGQGGTGELFF.

The V call is TRBV6-4, the J call TRBJ2-1, with 8 bases fitting TRBD1. CDR1 is MRHNA and CDR2 is SNTAGT in the germline V gene. The CDR3 contains 16 residues. J lost 9 bases, V lost 0 bases, and 10 bases had no gene match. The CDR3, as DNA: TGTGCCAGCAGTGACTCCCCCCAGGGGGCCAGGACTGAGCAGTTCTTC. Residues: CASSDSPQGARTEQFF.

V is TRBV28 and J is TRBJ2-2; 10 bases match TRBD2. The germline gives CDR1 MDHEN, CDR2 SYDVKM. This CDR3 spans 14 amino acids. V lost 6 bases to trimming and J lost 6 bases; unmatched junction nucleotides: 4. In nucleotides, the CDR3 is TGTGCCAGCAGGCCCGGGACTAGCGCCGGGGAGCTGTTTTTT. Translating it yields CASRPGTSAGELFF.

This clone came up once. V gene TRBV11-1 combines with J gene TRBJ2-5; TRBD2 matches at 8 bases. V trimming: 3 bases; J trimming: 5 bases; junction bases outside the gene matches: 8. Germline V gene lookup returns CDR1 SGHAT and CDR2 FQDESV (reference sequence). The length of the CDR3 is 15 residues. The CDR3 reads CASSFSLAGRETQYF. CDR3 nucleotides: TGTGCCAGCAGCTTTTCCCTAGCGGGTCGGGAGACCCAGTACTTC.

The chain uses TRBV27 and TRBJ1-5, with 7 bases aligning to TRBD1. V lost 8 bases and J lost 6; bases outside the gene matches: 7. This CDR3 contains 13 residues. Germline V gene data show CDR1 as MNHEY and CDR2 as SMNVEV (reference sequence). The CDR3 region has the DNA TGTGCCAGCCGGACAGGTCGTGGTCAGCCCCAGCATTTT. As protein: CASRTGRGQPQHF.

The V call is TRBV25-1, the J call TRBJ2-1, with TRBD2 identical over 9 bases. The CDR3 extends over 16 amino acids. The V segment lost 3 bases and the J segment 9 bases; nucleotides outside the gene matches: 12. Germline V gene data show CDR1 as MGHDK and CDR2 as SYGVNS. CDR3 coding DNA: TGTGCCAGCAGTGATCCCCCTGCGGGGGGGCCTCTTGAGCAGTTCTTC. Translating it yields CASSDPPAGGPLEQFF. Supplemented by reference TRBV25-1 and TRBJ2-1, the full variable domain reads EADIYQTPRYLVIGTGKKITLECSQTMGHDKMYWYQQDPGMELHLIHYSYGVNSTEKGDLSSESTVSRIRTEHFPLTLESARPSHTSQYLCASSDPPAGGPLEQFFGPGTRLTVL.

V is TRBV7-2 and J is TRBJ2-1; 8 bases are shared with TRBD2. Trimming cost V 1 base and J 4 bases; bases outside gene matches: 3. This CDR3 is 15 amino acids long. Germline V CDR1 and CDR2: SGHTA, FQGNSA. The CDR3 sequence is CASSLDGGGYNEQFF. DNA of the CDR3: TGTGCCAGCAGCTTAGATGGCGGGGGGTACAATGAGCAGTTCTTC. Using reference TRBV7-2 and TRBJ2-1 for the parts outside the CDR3, the full variable domain is GAGVSQSPSNKVTEKGKDVELRCDPISGHTALYWYRQSLGQGLEFLIYFQGNSAPDKSGLPSDRFSAERTGGSVSTLTIQRTQQEDSAVYLCASSLDGGGYNEQFFGPGTRLTVL.